This T cell receptor beta chain was observed in a study of cytomegalovirus exposure and HLA in healthy donors. Regarding the study as a whole: Among TCR beta chains, those listed as cytomegalovirus-associated numbered roughly 150. Based on reports, TCR beta sequences accurately predicted HLA-A and HLA-B alleles for most subjects. Accounts indicate the classifier identified cytomegalovirus status with strong specificity and sensitivity.

Amplification used 60 Vbeta primers and 13 Jbeta primers. TCRdb's copy holds only in-frame clones and misses some; the assay was immunoSEQ multiplex PCR. This sample's table has approximately 150,000 clones. In the case of this clone: Its antigen is undetermined.

Each donor was healthy, and each was a bone marrow donor. The sequenced sample was PBMCs. The receptor was isolated from a woman aged 40 to 50 in good health and CMV-seronegative.

CDR3 protein: CASSYSRGVTEAFF. DNA of the CDR3: TGTGCCAGCAGTTACTCGAGAGGCGTCACTGAAGCTTTCTTT. J is TRBJ1-1 and V is TRBV6-5, with no clear D. The CDR3 is 14 residues long. Germline CDR1 MNHEY, CDR2 SVGAGI. Trimming removed 0 bases from V and 4 bases from J, with 9 bases in between.